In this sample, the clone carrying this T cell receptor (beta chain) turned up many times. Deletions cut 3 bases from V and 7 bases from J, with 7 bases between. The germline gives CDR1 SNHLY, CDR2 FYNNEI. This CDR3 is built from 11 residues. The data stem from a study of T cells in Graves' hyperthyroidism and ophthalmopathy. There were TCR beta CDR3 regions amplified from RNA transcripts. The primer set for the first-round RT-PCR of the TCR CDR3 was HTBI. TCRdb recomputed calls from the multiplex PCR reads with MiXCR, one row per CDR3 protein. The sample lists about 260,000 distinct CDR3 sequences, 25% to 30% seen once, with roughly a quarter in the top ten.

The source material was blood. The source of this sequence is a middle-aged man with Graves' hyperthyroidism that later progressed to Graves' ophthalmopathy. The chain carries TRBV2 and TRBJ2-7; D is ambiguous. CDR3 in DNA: TGTGCCAGCAGTGATAAGGGTGAGCAGTACTTC. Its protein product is CASSDKGEQYF.